The 27 T cell receptor beta chains presented below share a single source sample, sequenced in a study of blood T cells in healthy people across ages. For the second PCR, which ran for 7 to 11 cycles, a sample-barcoded 5' primer and a J-beta primer mix were used. TCRdb independently ran MiXCR on the 5' RACE reads; one entry per CDR3 protein. This sample has over 600,000 distinct CDR3 sequences, with less than 60% found just once. The sequenced sample consisted of blood. These receptors were taken from a man at least 80 years old in good health.

In this sample, this clonotype turned up a few times. The V call is TRBV28, the J call TRBJ2-3, with 8 bases aligning to TRBD2. The V and J ends lost 6 bases and 8 bases, in that order; junction bases with no gene match: 13. Germline CDR1 is MDHEN and CDR2 is SYDVKM. This CDR3 has 15 amino acids. CDR3 DNA sequence: TGTGCCAGCAGCGCTTTCGGGACTAGGGGGGTTACGCAGTATTTT. This gives the protein CASSAFGTRGVTQYF.

The rearrangement joins TRBV4-3 to TRBJ2-7; perhaps TRBD2 as D (5 bases). The J call may be faulty, since TRBJ2-5 better matches the DNA end. CDR1 and CDR2 from the germline V gene are LGHNA and YSLEER. This CDR3 spans 14 amino acids. In DNA form, the CDR3 reads TGCGCCAGCAGCCAAGGTCTGGGAGTAGAGACCCAGTACTTC. This encodes CASSQGLGVETQYF.

Details on this clonotype: A junction end diverges from the germline sequence, so it may reflect a read error. V usage is TRBV28 and J usage is TRBJ2-3; D is perhaps TRBD2 (6 bases). Germline assignment: CDR1 MDHEN and CDR2 SYDVKM. CDR3 length: 16 amino acids. The CDR3 nucleotides read TGTGTCAGCAGTTCTCCGGGACTCACGAGCACAGATACGCAGTATTTT. It specifies CVSSSPGLTSTDTQYF.

The chain combines TRBV30 with TRBJ1-2; possible D gene TRBD1, 5 bases. Trimming pared 2 bases from V and 7 bases from J, leaving 14 bases between. The germline CDR1 and CDR2 sequences are GTSNPN and SVGIG (reference sequence). CDR3 size: 13 residues. The CDR3 spells CAWSPRGWGGYTF. CDR3 DNA sequence: TGTGCCTGGAGTCCCCGGGGCTGGGGTGGCTACACCTTC.

The chain recombines TRBV28 with TRBJ1-5; 12 nucleotides align to TRBD1. V dropped 8 bases and J dropped 2; count of bases not matched to a gene: 10. This CDR3 is built from 17 residues. Germline V gene data show CDR1 as MDHEN and CDR2 as SYDVKM. In nucleotides, the CDR3 is TGTGCCAGCTTTGGGACAGGGGGCAGGATTGGCAATCAGCCCCAGCATTTT. The encoded protein is CASFGTGGRIGNQPQHF.

This clonotype was observed a handful of times. The chain carries TRBV20-1 and TRBJ2-7; 7 nucleotides align to TRBD2. The CDR3 is 15 amino acids. The germline gives CDR1 DFQATT, CDR2 SNEGSKA (reference sequence). The J segment lost 9 bases and the V segment lost 3 bases, leaving 17 bases of the junction unmatched. The CDR3 DNA reads TGCAGTGCTAGTATGGGGCTAGCGGTGTATTCAGGGCAGTACTTC. Its protein is CSASMGLAVYSGQYF.

V is TRBV5-1 and J is TRBJ2-3, with 7 bases fitting TRBD2. CDR1 is SGHRS, CDR2 YFSETQ, per germline. The length of the CDR3 is 14 residues. Trimming took 2 bases from V and 4 from J; bases not matched to a gene: 4. The CDR3 DNA is TGCGCCAGCAGCTTCGAAACTAGCGCAGATACGCAGTATTTT. Its translation is CASSFETSADTQYF. Variable domain in full (rest from reference TRBV5-1 and TRBJ2-3): KAGVTQTPRYLIKTRGQQVTLSCSPISGHRSVSWYQQTPGQGLQFLFEYFSETQRNKGNFPGRFSGRQFSNSRSEMNVSTLELGDSALYLCASSFETSADTQYFGPGTRLTVL.

This sequence joins TRBV20-1 and TRBJ1-2; D may be TRBD1 (5 bases). Deletions cut 8 bases from V and 4 bases from J, with 20 bases between. CDR3 size: 14 residues. Germline V gene sequence: CDR1 DFQATT, CDR2 SNEGSKA (reference sequence). This CDR3 reads CSTGQGSNLYGYTF. CDR3 DNA sequence: TGCAGTACGGGGCAGGGTTCGAACCTCTATGGCTACACCTTC.

This clonotype was picked up many times. The chain links TRBV29-1 to TRBJ2-5; TRBD2 might be the D (7 bases). This CDR3 is 13 amino acids long. Trimming left V 6 bases short and J 2 bases short, with 13 bases between. Germline CDR1 reads SQVTM; CDR2 reads ANQGSEA. CDR3 nucleotides: TGCAGCGTCCGGGGGGCAGGGCAAGAGACCCAGTACTTC. Translation: CSVRGAGQETQYF.

This clonotype occurred a few times. A read error may produce the germline difference seen at one junction end. The chain has TRBV7-9 and TRBJ1-1, with unresolved D. In germline, CDR1 is SEHNR, CDR2 FQNEAQ (reference sequence). The CDR3 contains 12 residues. CDR3: CSSSFGLPEAFF. For the CDR3, the DNA is TGTTCCAGCAGCTTTGGGTTACCTGAAGCTTTCTTT. Based on the CDR3 plus reference TRBV7-9 and TRBJ1-1, the full variable domain is DTGVSQNPRHKITKRGQNVTFRCDPISEHNRLYWYRQTLGQGPEFLTYFQNEAQLEKSRLLSDRFSAERPKGSFSTLEIQRTEQGDSAMYLCSSSFGLPEAFFGQGTRLTVV.

The V gene is TRBV12-3 or TRBV12-4, the J gene TRBJ2-2, with 7 bases aligning to TRBD1. J was trimmed by 7 bases and V by 1 base; bases with no gene match: 3. This CDR3 contains 14 residues. The CDR3 bases are TGTGCCAGCAGTTTAGGACAGGGCCACGGGGAGCTGTTTTTT. The encoded protein is CASSLGQGHGELFF.

In this sample, this clonotype turned up a few times. The chain recombines TRBV11-2 with TRBJ2-1; 9 nucleotides align to TRBD2. V lost 5 bases and J lost 5; bases outside the gene matches: 7. Per the germline V gene, CDR1 is SGHAT and CDR2 is FQNNGV. The length of the CDR3 is 15 residues. DNA of the CDR3: TGTGCCAGCAGCCTTAGCGGGGGTGCTAACAATGAGCAGTTCTTC. This encodes CASSLSGGANNEQFF. Variable domain in full (rest from reference TRBV11-2 and TRBJ2-1): EAGVAQSPRYKIIEKRQSVAFWCNPISGHATLYWYQQILGQGPKLLIQFQNNGVVDDSQLPKDRFSAERLKGVDSTLKIQPAKLEDSAVYLCASSLSGGANNEQFFGPGTRLTVL.

The CDR3 coding sequence is TGTGCCAGCAGTATGGGACCGAACTACGAGCAGTACTTC. Translated, it gives CASSMGPNYEQYF. The V call is TRBV12-3 or TRBV12-4, the J call TRBJ2-7; D may match TRBD1 or TRBD2 (5 bases each). Trimming removed 5 bases at V and 3 bases at J, with 11 bases between. This CDR3 comprises 13 residues.

V and J are TRBV20-1 and TRBJ1-5; D remains ambiguous. The CDR3 has 12 amino acids. V was clipped by 3 bases and J by 4 bases, with 7 bases between them. Germline V gene lookup returns CDR1 DFQATT and CDR2 SNEGSKA (reference sequence). CDR3 nucleotide sequence: TGCAGTGCTAGTTACTTAAATCAGCCCCAGCATTTT. Amino acid sequence: CSASYLNQPQHF.

This chain uses TRBV7-2 with TRBJ2-5, with 9 bases matching TRBD2. There are 20 residues in the CDR3. The V gene's germline CDR1 is SGHTA and CDR2 FQGNSA. Trimming removed 5 bases from V and 0 bases from J; junction bases left unmatched: 19. The CDR3 DNA sequence: TGTGCCAGCAGCCCGGCCCGGTTCGGCGGGAGGGGCGGGTACCAAGAGACCCAGTACTTC. It specifies CASSPARFGGRGGYQETQYF.

V usage is TRBV28 and J usage is TRBJ2-3, with 8 nucleotides matching TRBD2. CDR1 is MDHEN, CDR2 SYDVKM, per germline. Trimming took 6 bases from V and 5 from J; bases not matched to a gene: 13. CDR3 size: 16 residues. Here the CDR3 reads CASSDQAGDLGDTQYF. CDR3 nucleotide sequence: TGTGCCAGCAGCGACCAAGCGGGAGACTTGGGAGATACGCAGTATTTT.

This chain joins TRBV20-1 and TRBJ2-6; D ambiguous. Trimming removed 3 bases at V and 0 bases at J, with 9 bases between. The CDR3 loop spans 15 amino acids. In germline, CDR1 is DFQATT, CDR2 SNEGSKA (reference sequence). The CDR3 loop reads CSASAGPSGANVLTF. CDR3 bases: TGCAGTGCTAGTGCCGGTCCCTCTGGGGCCAACGTCCTGACTTTC.

This clonotype has a count of ten or more. CDR3 amino acids: CASSRVGGLAGGPHPDTQYF. In DNA, the CDR3 is TGCGCCAGCAGCCGTGTAGGTGGACTAGCGGGAGGGCCGCACCCAGATACGCAGTATTTT. The gene calls are TRBV5-1 and TRBJ2-3; 15 nucleotides match TRBD2. The CDR3 extends over 20 amino acids. CDR1 SGHRS and CDR2 YFSETQ come from the germline V gene. With 4 bases clipped from V and 4 bases from J, the junction kept 16 bases outside the gene matches.

The chain recombines TRBV2 with TRBJ2-2, with 8 bases lining up with TRBD1. The CDR3 runs to 14 residues. Per germline, CDR1 SNHLY and CDR2 FYNNEI. Unmatched junction bases numbered 10, after V lost 10 bases and J lost 6 bases. CDR3 protein: CATKGQGGAGELFF. CDR3 nucleotide sequence: TGTGCCACAAAAGGACAGGGTGGGGCCGGGGAGCTGTTTTTT.

The chain has TRBV9 and TRBJ2-1; 10 bases align to TRBD1. The trim removed 4 bases at V and 8 bases at J, leaving 12 bases unmatched. CDR1 is SGDLS and CDR2 is YYNGEE in the germline V gene. The CDR3 totals 16 residues. The CDR3 coding sequence is TGTGCCAGCAGCACCCAGACAGGGGGCTCTCGCGATGAGCAGTTCTTC. Amino acids: CASSTQTGGSRDEQFF.

V and J are TRBV5-1 and TRBJ2-7; 9 nucleotides align to TRBD1. The last part of the DNA fits TRBJ2-5 better; the J call may be wrong. CDR3 length: 15 residues. CDR1 is SGHRS, CDR2 YFSETQ, per germline. The CDR3 loop is CASRMRDRVLETQYF. DNA for the CDR3: TGCGCCAGCAGGATGCGGGACAGGGTATTGGAGACCCAGTACTTC.

The chain combines TRBV20-1 with TRBJ1-1, with TRBD1 as a possible D gene (5 bases). The V end lost 4 bases, the J end lost 7 bases, and 19 bases lay between the germline ends. The CDR3 sequence is 14 residues long. The germline V gene has CDR1 DFQATT and CDR2 SNEGSKA (reference sequence). CDR3 sequence reads: CSATGGGDRGEAFF. The CDR3 nucleotides are TGCAGTGCTACCGGGGGAGGGGACCGTGGTGAAGCTTTCTTT.

This clonotype was seen more than once but under ten times. V gene TRBV4-3 combines with J gene TRBJ2-5; 7 bases map to TRBD2. Germline values: CDR1 LGHNA, CDR2 YSLEER. With V trimmed by 0 bases and J by 2 bases, 18 bases remained unmatched. The CDR3 totals 20 residues. In DNA, the CDR3 is TGCGCCAGCAGCCAAGAATGGACTACCGGACTAGGACTTGGGCAAGAGACCCAGTACTTC. Translating it yields CASSQEWTTGLGLGQETQYF.

The gene calls are TRBV12-3 or TRBV12-4 and TRBJ2-5; TRBD2 aligns across 11 bases. This CDR3 has 17 residues. Trimming removed 1 base from V and 11 bases from J; junction bases left unmatched: 15. This chain's CDR3 is CASSLGIAGGRSNEQYF. CDR3 bases: TGTGCCAGCAGTTTAGGTATAGCGGGAGGGCGAAGTAATGAGCAGTACTTC.

The rearrangement links TRBV5-6 to TRBJ1-2; maybe TRBD1 (6 bases). Germline values: CDR1 SGHDT, CDR2 YYEEEE. The CDR3 is 12 residues long. Trimming shortened V by 7 bases and J by 3 bases, and 10 bases separated the two germline ends. DNA for the CDR3: TGTGCCAGCGGGGACACGGACTATGGCTACACCTTC. Encoded protein: CASGDTDYGYTF.

This clonotype showed up many times. V usage is TRBV29-1 and J usage is TRBJ2-7; 14 positions match TRBD2. Unmatched junction bases numbered 10, after V lost 6 bases and J lost 6 bases. CDR3 length: 15 residues. Germline-derived CDR1 and CDR2 are SQVTM and ANQGSEA. The chain's CDR3 is CSVGGLAGVYGEQYF. The CDR3 DNA is TGCAGCGTGGGGGGACTAGCGGGAGTATACGGCGAGCAGTACTTC.

The chain recombines TRBV13 with TRBJ2-7; weak D call: TRBD1 (6 bases). The J call may be incorrect, as the DNA end agrees better with TRBJ2-5. This CDR3 is built from 15 residues. From germline, CDR1 is PRHDT and CDR2 FYEKMQ (reference sequence). The CDR3 nucleotides are TGTGCCAGCAGCCCCCCAGGACAGCTCGGGGAGACCCAGTACTTC. Its protein is CASSPPGQLGETQYF.